Below, 4 T cell receptor beta chains from the same sample are listed, as sequenced in a study of blood T cells in healthy people across ages. Primers used in a second PCR of about 6 to 11 cycles were a sample-barcoded 5' primer and a J-beta primer mix. Via MiXCR, TCRdb re-called the 5' RACE reads, giving one row per CDR3 protein. The table shows about a million distinct CDR3 sequences, with roughly 50% occurring only once. Material: blood. Receptors were obtained from a woman aged 60-70 years in good health.

The chain links TRBV28 to TRBJ2-7, with 13 nucleotides matching TRBD2. V lost 6 bases, J lost 3 bases, and 11 bases stayed unmatched. Germline lookup yields CDR1 MDHEN and CDR2 SYDVKM. The CDR3 runs 17 residues. CDR3 loop: CASSATTGTSGIYEQYF. The CDR3, as DNA: TGTGCCAGCAGCGCCACTACCGGGACTAGCGGGATCTACGAGCAGTACTTC. The full variable domain, with the rest looked up from reference TRBV28 and TRBJ2-7, is DVKVTQSSRYLVKRTGEKVFLECVQDMDHENMFWYRQDPGLGLRLIYFSYDVKMKEKGDIPEGYSVSREKKERFSLILESASTNQTSMYLCASSATTGTSGIYEQYFGPGTRLTVT.

This clonotype has only a few counts. The gene calls are TRBV6-4 and TRBJ2-7; the D is unclear. V was shortened by 2 bases and J by 6 bases, with 8 bases between the two germline ends. CDR1 and CDR2 (germline): MRHNA, SNTAGT. CDR3 length equals 12 residues. The CDR3 DNA follows: TGTGCCAGCAGTGACGACTGGGCCGAGCAGTACTTC. Amino acid sequence: CASSDDWAEQYF.

The CDR3 spells CATSDPPRERGEETQYF. DNA for the CDR3: TGTGCCACCAGTGATCCCCCTCGGGAGCGGGGAGAAGAGACCCAGTACTTC. The chain is built from TRBV24-1 and TRBJ2-5; 7 positions agree with TRBD2. Germline V CDR1 and CDR2: KGHDR, SFDVKD. The J segment lost 3 bases and the V segment lost 3 bases, leaving 12 bases of the junction unmatched. This CDR3 spans 17 amino acids.

V is TRBV27 and J is TRBJ1-1; possibly TRBD1 for D (5 bases). Deletions cut 5 bases from V and 7 bases from J, with 17 bases between. The germline V gene encodes CDR1 MNHEY and CDR2 SMNVEV (reference sequence). CDR3 length equals 14 residues. The chain's CDR3 is CASSRAQGPSEAFF. The DNA for the CDR3 is TGTGCCAGCAGTAGAGCCCAGGGTCCAAGTGAAGCTTTCTTT.